This T cell receptor beta chain was sequenced in a study of control samples from healthy donors and cancer patients. Profiling relied on immunoSEQ multiplex PCR, and the TCRdb table lists in-frame clones only, not all of them. The table lists 260,000 or so clones, over 70% of them singletons. The CDR3 runs to 11 residues. V lost 3 bases and J 3 bases, leaving 3 bases between the germline ends. Germline V gives CDR1 MDHEN, CDR2 SYDVKM. The sequence came from a woman aged 60-70 years with lung cancer. This sequence joins TRBV28 and TRBJ2-7; D is unresolved. The sequenced sample was PBMCs. The CDR3 here is CASSFYYEQYF. Written as DNA, the CDR3 is TGTGCCAGCAGTTTTTACTACGAGCAGTACTTC.